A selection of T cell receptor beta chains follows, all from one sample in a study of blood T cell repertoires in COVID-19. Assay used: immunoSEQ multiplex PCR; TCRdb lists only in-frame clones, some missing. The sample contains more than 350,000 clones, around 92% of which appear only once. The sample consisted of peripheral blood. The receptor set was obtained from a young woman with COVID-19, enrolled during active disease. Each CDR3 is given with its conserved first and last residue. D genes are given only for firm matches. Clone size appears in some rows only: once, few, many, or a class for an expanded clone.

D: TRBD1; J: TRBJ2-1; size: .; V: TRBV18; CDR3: CASSTGQGNEQFF; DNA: TGTGCCAGCTCAACGGGACAGGGCAATGAGCAGTTCTTC
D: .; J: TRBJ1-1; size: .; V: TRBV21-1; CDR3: CAGGVNTEAFF; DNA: TGTGCCGGAGGGGTGAACACTGAAGCTTTCTTT
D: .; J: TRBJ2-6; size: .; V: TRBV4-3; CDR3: CASSQRNSLVSSGANVLTF; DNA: TGCGCCAGCAGCCAAAGGAACAGCCTTGTAAGCTCTGGGGCCAACGTCCTGACTTTC
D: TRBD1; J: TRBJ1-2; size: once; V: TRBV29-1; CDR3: CSVARGQGGYTF; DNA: TGCAGCGTTGCCAGGGGGCAGGGTGGCTACACCTTC
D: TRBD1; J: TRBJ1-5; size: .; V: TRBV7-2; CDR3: CASSSPGQGANQPQHF; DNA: TGTGCCAGCAGCTCCCCGGGACAGGGGGCCAATCAGCCCCAGCATTTT
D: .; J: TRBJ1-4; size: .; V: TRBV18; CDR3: CASSNGEKLFF; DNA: TGTGCCAGCTCCAACGGTGAAAAACTGTTTTTT
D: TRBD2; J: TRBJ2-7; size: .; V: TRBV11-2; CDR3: CASSAGLADSYEQYF; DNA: TGTGCCAGCAGCGCGGGACTAGCGGACTCCTACGAGCAGTACTTC
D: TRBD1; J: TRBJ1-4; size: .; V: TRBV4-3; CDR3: CASSHPGGEKLFF; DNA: TGCGCCAGCAGCCACCCAGGGGGTGAAAAACTGTTTTTT
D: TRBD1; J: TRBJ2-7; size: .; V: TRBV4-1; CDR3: CASSPRQGAYEQYF; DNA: TGCGCCAGCAGCCCCAGACAGGGAGCCTACGAGCAGTACTTC
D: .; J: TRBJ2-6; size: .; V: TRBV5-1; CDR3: CASSLASSGANVLTF; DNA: TGCGCCAGCAGCTTGGCTTCGTCTGGGGCCAACGTCCTGACTTTC
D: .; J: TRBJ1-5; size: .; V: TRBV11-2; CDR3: CASSLNQDNNQPQHF; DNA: TGTGCCAGCAGCTTAAACCAGGATAACAATCAGCCCCAGCATTTT
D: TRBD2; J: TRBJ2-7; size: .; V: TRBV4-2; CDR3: CASQTNVAGGSYEQYF; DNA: TGTGCCTCCCAGACCAACGTCGCGGGGGGCTCCTACGAGCAGTACTTC
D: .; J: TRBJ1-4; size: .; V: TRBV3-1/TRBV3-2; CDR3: CASSQDRGTGPLNEKLFF; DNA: TGTGCCAGCAGCCAAGATCGAGGAACAGGGCCCCTTAATGAAAAACTGTTTTTT
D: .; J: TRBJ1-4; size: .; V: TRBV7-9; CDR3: CASSLGRTAFDNEKLFF; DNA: TGTGCCAGCAGCTTAGGAAGGACAGCTTTTGATAATGAAAAACTGTTTTTT
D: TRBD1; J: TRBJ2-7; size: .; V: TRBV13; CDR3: CASSPPSRDRGSYEQYF; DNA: TGTGCCAGCAGCCCTCCAAGTCGGGACAGGGGCTCCTACGAGCAGTACTTC
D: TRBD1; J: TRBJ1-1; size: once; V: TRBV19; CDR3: CASTLQGGTEAFF; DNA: TGTGCCAGTACCCTACAGGGGGGGACTGAAGCTTTCTTT
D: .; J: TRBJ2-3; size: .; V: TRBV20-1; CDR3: CSAIAVDTQYF; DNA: TGCAGTGCTATAGCTGTAGATACGCAGTATTTT
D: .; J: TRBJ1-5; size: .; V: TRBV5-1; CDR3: CASSLDGGNQPQHF; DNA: TGCGCCAGCAGCTTGGACGGGGGGAATCAGCCCCAGCATTTT
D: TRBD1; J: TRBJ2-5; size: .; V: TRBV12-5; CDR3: CASGTDRGETQYF; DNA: TGTGCTAGTGGGACGGACAGGGGGGAGACCCAGTACTTC
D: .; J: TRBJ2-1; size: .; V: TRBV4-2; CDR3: CASSQGVFGVGRNEQFF; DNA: TGTGCCAGCAGCCAAGGTGTGTTCGGGGTAGGGCGCAATGAGCAGTTCTTC
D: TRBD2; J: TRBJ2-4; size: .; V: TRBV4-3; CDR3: CASSQDRGGSKNIQYF; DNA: TGCGCCAGCAGCCAAGATCGCGGGGGAAGCAAAAACATTCAGTACTTC
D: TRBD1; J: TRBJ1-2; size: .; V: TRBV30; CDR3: CAWSEGAVGGYTF; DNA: TGTGCCTGGAGTGAGGGGGCTGTAGGTGGCTACACCTTC
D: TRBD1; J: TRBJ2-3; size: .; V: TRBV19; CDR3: CASSPRTGETDTQYF; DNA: TGTGCCAGTAGTCCTCGGACAGGGGAGACAGATACGCAGTATTTT
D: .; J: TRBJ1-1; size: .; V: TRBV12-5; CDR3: CASGLVPPLTGENHEAFF; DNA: TGTGCTAGTGGTTTGGTCCCACCGCTCACCGGAGAAAACCATGAAGCTTTCTTT
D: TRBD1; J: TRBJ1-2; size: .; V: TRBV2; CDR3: CASSGQGPNYGYTF; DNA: TGTGCCAGCAGTGGACAGGGACCTAACTATGGCTACACCTTC
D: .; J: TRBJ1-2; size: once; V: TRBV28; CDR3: CASQGSSQVYGYTF; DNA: TGTGCCAGCCAGGGTTCCTCACAGGTCTATGGCTACACCTTC
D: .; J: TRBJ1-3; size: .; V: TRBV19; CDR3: CASSMSLRRQHSGNTIYF; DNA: TGTGCCAGTAGTATGAGTCTTAGGAGGCAGCACTCTGGAAACACCATATATTTT
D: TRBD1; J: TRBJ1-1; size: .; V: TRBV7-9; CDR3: CASSWTGDTEAFF; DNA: TGTGCCAGCAGCTGGACAGGGGACACTGAAGCTTTCTTT
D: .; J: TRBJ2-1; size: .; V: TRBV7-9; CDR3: CASSKISSPYNEQFF; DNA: TGTGCCAGCAGCAAAATTAGTTCTCCCTACAATGAGCAGTTCTTC
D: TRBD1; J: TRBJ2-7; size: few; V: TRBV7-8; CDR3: CASSQRQGAYEQYF; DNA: TGTGCCAGCAGCCAACGACAGGGGGCGTACGAGCAGTACTTC
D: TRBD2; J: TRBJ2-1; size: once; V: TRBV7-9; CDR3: CASSPRISGKDEQFF; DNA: TGTGCCAGCAGCCCCAGGATTAGCGGGAAGGATGAGCAGTTCTTC
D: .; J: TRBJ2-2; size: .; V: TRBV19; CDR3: CASKGGTGELFF; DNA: TGTGCCAGTAAAGGGGGCACCGGGGAGCTGTTTTTT
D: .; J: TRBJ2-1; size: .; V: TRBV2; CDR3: CASLNPGWTNEQFF; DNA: TGTGCCAGCCTCAATCCGGGGTGGACCAATGAGCAGTTCTTC
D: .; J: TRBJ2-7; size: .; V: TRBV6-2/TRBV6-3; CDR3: CASSYRTASGREQYF; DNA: TGTGCCAGCAGTTACCGGACAGCTTCTGGGCGGGAGCAGTACTTC
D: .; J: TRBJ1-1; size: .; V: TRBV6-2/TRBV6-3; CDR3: CASSYWSGNTEAFF; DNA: TGTGCCAGCAGTTACTGGTCAGGTAACACTGAAGCTTTCTTT
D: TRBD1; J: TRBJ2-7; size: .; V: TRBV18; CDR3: CASSPPTGQGNEQYF; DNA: TGTGCCAGCTCACCACCAACGGGACAGGGAAACGAGCAGTACTTC
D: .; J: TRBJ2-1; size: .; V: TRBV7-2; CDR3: CASSLAGGANEQFF; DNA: TGTGCCAGCAGCTTAGCTGGGGGGGCTAATGAGCAGTTCTTC
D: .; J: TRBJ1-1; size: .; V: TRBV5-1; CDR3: CASSLVPQDTEAFF; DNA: TGCGCCAGCAGCTTGGTGCCTCAGGACACTGAAGCTTTCTTT
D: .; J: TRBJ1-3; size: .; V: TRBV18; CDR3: CASSRTDGNTIYF; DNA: TGTGCCAGCTCACGGACAGACGGAAACACCATATATTTT